Given below is one TCR beta chain in context. The sample originates from a study of early T cells in non-severe SARS-CoV-2 infection. For the study at large: The sequenced material was bulk RNA from unsorted whole blood, and its chains were unpaired.

TCRdb used MiXCR to reprocess the 5' RACE reads, holding one entry per CDR3 protein. Altogether roughly 100,000 distinct CDR3 sequences are present, roughly an eighth being singletons, with the ten largest covering 2% to 2.5%. Sample: whole blood. This TCR was sampled from an adult who was a healthcare worker with PCR-confirmed SARS-CoV-2 infection or an uninfected control (not recorded which).

CDR3 loop: CSASPWTDNQPQHF. As DNA, the CDR3 is TGCAGTGCTAGTCCCTGGACAGATAATCAGCCCCAGCATTTT. This rearrangement joins TRBV20-1 to TRBJ1-5, with a weak D call TRBD1 (6 bases). Trimming left V 3 bases short and J 4 bases short, with 13 bases between. CDR3 length: 14 amino acids. CDR1 and CDR2 (germline): DFQATT, SNEGSKA (reference sequence).